This T cell receptor (beta chain) appears in the sequencing data of a study of cytomegalovirus exposure and HLA in healthy donors. Study-wide points: CMV serostatus was the sole immune exposure information available. Association of a missense DCLRE1C variant with TCR beta V- and J-gene trimming was reported in a later analysis. The study designated 150 to 200 TCR beta chains cytomegalovirus-associated.

Comment on this clone: Its matching antigen is unknown.

The primer mix had 60 Vbeta and 13 Jbeta primers. Profiling relied on immunoSEQ multiplex PCR, and the TCRdb table lists in-frame clones only, not all of them. The sample has 160,000 or so clones, roughly 80% seen once. Between the trimmed V and J ends, which lost 3 bases and 0 bases, there was a span of 7 bases. The CDR3 has 13 residues. Germline CDR1 is SQVTM and CDR2 is ANQGSEA. The rearrangement joins TRBV29-1 to TRBJ2-3; possible D gene TRBD2, 6 bases. The receptor was isolated from a man between 18 and 35 years old in good health and CMV-seropositive. The specimen was PBMCs. CDR3 nucleotides: TGCAGCGTTGAGGGGACTAGCACAGATACGCAGTATTTT. Its protein product is CSVEGTSTDTQYF.